These 14 T cell receptor beta chains came from one sample sequenced in a study of blood T cells in healthy people across ages (dated by TCRdb to between 2014 and 2017). Library preparation used 5' RACE. The reads were generated on an Illumina HiSeq 2500. A second PCR of roughly 7 to 12 cycles was run with a J-beta primer mix and a sample-barcoded 5' primer. The raw public reads went through TCRdb reprocessing: fastp at Q25, MiXCR clone calling, in-frame beta chains kept. Rows with one shared CDR3 protein collapse into an entry with the most common genes and DNA. Across this sample there are 800,000 to 950,000 distinct CDR3 sequences, with 36% seen only once. The ten biggest clones cover over 10% of the sample. The specimen sequenced was blood. The receptors derive from a young man in good health.

This clonotype has more than one count but fewer than ten. This chain connects TRBV14 to TRBJ1-2; 7 nucleotides agree with TRBD1. Germline trimming cut 0 bases from V and 6 bases from J; bases unmatched to any gene: 13. Germline V CDR1 and CDR2: SGHDN, FVKESK. The CDR3 sequence is 17 residues long. The CDR3 region is CASSQDLVTQGNHGYTF. DNA for the CDR3: TGTGCCAGCAGCCAAGATCTTGTGACACAGGGGAATCATGGCTACACCTTC.

This clonotype came up once. This chain connects TRBV7-2 to TRBJ1-2; D is possibly TRBD1 (5 bases). The CDR3 is 14 residues long. Germline CDR1 SGHTA, CDR2 FQGNSA. V was cut by 6 bases and J by 0 bases, with 11 bases left in between. CDR3 protein: CASRIQETNYGYTF. As DNA, the CDR3 is TGTGCCAGCAGGATACAGGAAACTAACTATGGCTACACCTTC.

A few counts support this clonotype. The genes are TRBV20-1 and TRBJ2-5; D gene uncertain. V lost 3 bases and J 1 base, leaving 12 bases between the germline ends. Germline loops: CDR1 DFQATT, CDR2 SNEGSKA (reference sequence). This CDR3 is built from 14 residues. The CDR3 nucleotides read TGCAGTGCTAGTGACCCACTCGTCCAAGAGACCCAGTACTTC. Translating gives CSASDPLVQETQYF.

This clonotype was seen more than once but under ten times. The gene calls are TRBV7-2 and TRBJ2-3; maybe TRBD2 (6 bases). The CDR3 sequence is 13 residues long. Trimming cost V 5 bases and J 6 bases, with 12 bases left between them. Germline loops: CDR1 SGHTA, CDR2 FQGNSA. The CDR3 sequence is CASSPLRDDTQYF. The CDR3 DNA is TGTGCCAGCAGCCCGTTGCGGGATGATACGCAGTATTTT.

J is TRBJ2-7 and V is TRBV6-5, with D possibly called TRBD1 or TRBD2 (5 bases each). Germline CDR1 MNHEY, CDR2 SVGAGI. This CDR3 has 14 amino acids. Trimming cost V 7 bases and J 7 bases, with 20 bases left between them. The CDR3 reads CASTGRGTLNEQYF. Here the CDR3 DNA reads TGTGCCAGCACGGGACGAGGAACGCTCAATGAGCAGTACTTC.

In the case of this clonotype: A much bigger clone sits one base away, suggesting this may be a read error. The rearrangement uses TRBV4-1 and TRBJ2-2; TRBD1 matches 7 bases. CDR3 length: 18 residues. Germline assignment: CDR1 MGHRA and CDR2 YSYEKL. The CDR3 sequence: CAGSQTTGFKSNTGELFF. The CDR3 nucleotides are TGCGCCGGCAGCCAAACGACAGGGTTTAAGTCGAACACCGGGGAGCTGTTTTTT.

This clonotype turned up a few times. J is TRBJ1-4 and V is TRBV18, with 8 nucleotides matching TRBD1. Germline V lookup: CDR1 KGHSH, CDR2 LQKENI. V shed 3 bases, J shed 8 bases, and the junction held 8 bases outside the gene matches. The CDR3 loop spans 15 amino acids. CDR3 bases: TGTGCCAGCTCACCTCTGGACAGGGAGGAGGAAAAACTGTTTTTT. Its translation is CASSPLDREEEKLFF. Full variable domain (outside the CDR3, taken from reference TRBV18 and TRBJ1-4): NAGVMQNPRHLVRRRGQEARLRCSPMKGHSHVYWYRQLPEEGLKFMVYLQKENIIDESGMPKERFSAEFPKEGPSILRIQQVVRGDSAAYFCASSPLDREEEKLFFGSGTQLSVL.

Regarding this clonotype: This may be a read error, as it is one base from a much larger clone. The CDR3 region is CAGSASQGARQETQYF. The CDR3 nucleotides read TGTGCCGGCAGTGCTTCACAGGGGGCACGCCAAGAGACCCAGTACTTC. This sequence joins TRBV6-1 and TRBJ2-5; 9 positions match TRBD1. The CDR3 spans 16 residues. From germline, CDR1 is MNHNS and CDR2 SASEGT.

The rearrangement joins TRBV7-8 to TRBJ2-5, with D maybe TRBD1 (7 bases). This CDR3 comprises 15 residues. V was clipped by 1 base and J by 5 bases, with 14 bases between them. Looked up from germline, CDR1 is SGHVS and CDR2 is FQNEAQ. CDR3 DNA sequence: TGTGCCAGCAGCTTAGTGACAGGGAGGAGGGAGACCCAGTACTTC. This translates into CASSLVTGRRETQYF.

This clonotype was counted only a few times. As DNA, the CDR3 is TGTGCCAGCAGCTTCGTAATCTACAATGAGCAGTACTTC. Residues: CASSFVIYNEQYF. This chain uses TRBV7-9 with TRBJ2-1; no clear D gene. The J call may be faulty, since TRBJ2-7 better matches the DNA end. The CDR3 runs 13 residues. Germline CDR1 reads SEHNR; CDR2 reads FQNEAQ (reference sequence).

The chain is built from TRBV7-2 and TRBJ1-2, with D unresolved. The germline CDR1 and CDR2 sequences are SGHTA and FQGNSA. V shed 1 base and J shed 4 bases, with 10 bases lying between them. The CDR3 loop spans 14 amino acids. CDR3 bases: TGTGCCAGCAGCTTAGTGTCGGATATCTATGGCTACACCTTC. Translation: CASSLVSDIYGYTF.

The rearrangement links TRBV21-1 to TRBJ2-5; the table names TRBD1, a call not compared with the DNA. TRBV21-1 counts as a pseudogene. The CDR3 loop spans 16 amino acids. CDR3 residues: CASSLRDRGKDNEQYF. CDR3 coding DNA: TGTGCCAGCAGCCTCCGGGACAGGGGGAAGGACAATGAGCAGTACTTC.

This clonotype showed up just a few times. The CDR3 reads CSVGEGQLHTDTQYF. CDR3 nucleotides: TGCAGCGTTGGGGAGGGACAGCTACACACAGATACGCAGTATTTT. V and J are TRBV29-1 and TRBJ2-3; D is possibly TRBD1 or TRBD2 (7 bases each). This CDR3 comprises 15 residues. V was clipped by 4 bases and J by 2 bases, with 16 bases between them. Germline V gives CDR1 SQVTM, CDR2 ANQGSEA.

This clonotype was seen just once. The chain has TRBV27 and TRBJ2-5; D is unresolved. With 5 bases removed from V and 11 bases from J, the gap between germline ends came to 12 bases. Germline CDR1 is MNHEY and CDR2 is SMNVEV (reference sequence). The CDR3 covers 11 residues. CDR3: CASSPWGSQYF. The CDR3 bases are TGTGCCAGCAGTCCTTGGGGTTCACAGTACTTC.